Below, one T cell receptor (beta chain) is given with its context. Other DNA sequences from this sample encode an identical CDR3 as well. The sample is drawn from a study of T cell responses to AZD1222 COVID-19 vaccine. Clones were read by immunoSEQ multiplex PCR, and TCRdb kept only the in-frame ones, dropping some. The sample lists some 100,000 clones, about 86% occurring once. With 4 bases clipped from V and 3 bases from J, the junction kept 4 bases outside the gene matches. Germline V lookup: CDR1 SGHVS, CDR2 FQNEAQ. The CDR3 is 14 amino acids. The gene calls are TRBV7-8 and TRBJ1-1, with 8 bases identical to TRBD1. The TCR originated in an adult in good health. Sequenced here: peripheral blood, sampled on day 0 of AZD1222 vaccination. The CDR3 nucleotides read TGTGCCAGCAGCTCGGACAGGGCGGACACTGAAGCTTTCTTT. Translation: CASSSDRADTEAFF.